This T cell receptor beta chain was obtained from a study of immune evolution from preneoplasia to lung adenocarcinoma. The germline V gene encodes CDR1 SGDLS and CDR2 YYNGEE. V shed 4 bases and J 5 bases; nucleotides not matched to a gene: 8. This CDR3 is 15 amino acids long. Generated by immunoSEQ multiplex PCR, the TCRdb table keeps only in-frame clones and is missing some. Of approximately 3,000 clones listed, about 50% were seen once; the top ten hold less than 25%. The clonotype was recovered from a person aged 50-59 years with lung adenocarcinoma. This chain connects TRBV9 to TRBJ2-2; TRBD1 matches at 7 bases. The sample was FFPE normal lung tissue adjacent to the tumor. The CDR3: CASSSTTGLTGELFF. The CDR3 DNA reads TGTGCCAGCAGCTCCACGACAGGGCTGACCGGGGAGCTGTTTTTT.